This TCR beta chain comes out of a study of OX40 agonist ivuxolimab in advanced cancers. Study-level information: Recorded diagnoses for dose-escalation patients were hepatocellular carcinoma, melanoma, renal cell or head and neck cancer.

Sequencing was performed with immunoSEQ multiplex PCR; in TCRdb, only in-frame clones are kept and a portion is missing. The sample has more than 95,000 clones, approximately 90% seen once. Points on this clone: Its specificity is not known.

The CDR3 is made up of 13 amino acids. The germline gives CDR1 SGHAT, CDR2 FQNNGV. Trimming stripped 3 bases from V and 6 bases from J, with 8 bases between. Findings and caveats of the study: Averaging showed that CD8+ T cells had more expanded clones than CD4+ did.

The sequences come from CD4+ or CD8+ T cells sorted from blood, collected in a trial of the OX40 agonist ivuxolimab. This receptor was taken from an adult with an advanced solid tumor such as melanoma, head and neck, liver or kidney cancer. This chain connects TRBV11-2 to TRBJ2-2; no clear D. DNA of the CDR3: TGTGCCAGCAGCTTGGCCCGGGCCGGGGAGCTGTTTTTT. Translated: CASSLARAGELFF.